The text below deals with one TCR beta chain. This specimen comes from a study of CD8 T cells in Susac syndrome. About the research overall: Susac syndrome patients were untreated, on corticosteroids with some adding intravenous immunoglobulin, or on intravenous immunoglobulin only.

Trimming took off 4 bases at V and 7 bases at J, with 13 bases between the two ends. In germline, CDR1 is SQVTM, CDR2 ANQGSEA. This CDR3 region has 13 residues. RNA, at roughly 0.45 to 1 ug, was reverse transcribed with random hexamers. TCRdb re-called the immunoSEQ multiplex PCR reads through MiXCR, storing one row per CDR3 protein. This table holds 170,000 or so distinct CDR3 sequences, 95% to 96% found once. As judged by recently defined diagnostic criteria, patients with Susac syndrome had definite or probable disease. This TCR was recovered from a human donor with Susac syndrome. The V and J genes are TRBV29-1 and TRBJ1-4; D is unresolved. The material sequenced was CD4+ T cells from PBMCs. The chain's CDR3 is CSVALNPSEKLFF. The CDR3 region has the DNA TGCAGCGTTGCTCTGAACCCTAGTGAAAAACTGTTTTTT.